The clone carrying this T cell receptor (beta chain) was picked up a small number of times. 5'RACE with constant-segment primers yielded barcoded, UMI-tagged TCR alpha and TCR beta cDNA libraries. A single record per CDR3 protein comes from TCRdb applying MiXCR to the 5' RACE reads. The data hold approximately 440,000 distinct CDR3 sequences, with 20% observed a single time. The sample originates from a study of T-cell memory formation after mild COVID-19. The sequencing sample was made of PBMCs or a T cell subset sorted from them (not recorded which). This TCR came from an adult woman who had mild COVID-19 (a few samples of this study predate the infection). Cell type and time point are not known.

The CDR3 bases are TGCAGTGCCCAAACCAGCGGGAGTTTTACTAATGAGCAGTTCTTC. Translated, it gives CSAQTSGSFTNEQFF. V and J are TRBV20-1 and TRBJ2-1, with 8 bases that match TRBD2. Germline CDR1 and CDR2: DFQATT and SNEGSKA (reference sequence). V lost 6 bases to trimming and J lost 7 bases; unmatched junction nucleotides: 14. This CDR3 is built from 15 residues.